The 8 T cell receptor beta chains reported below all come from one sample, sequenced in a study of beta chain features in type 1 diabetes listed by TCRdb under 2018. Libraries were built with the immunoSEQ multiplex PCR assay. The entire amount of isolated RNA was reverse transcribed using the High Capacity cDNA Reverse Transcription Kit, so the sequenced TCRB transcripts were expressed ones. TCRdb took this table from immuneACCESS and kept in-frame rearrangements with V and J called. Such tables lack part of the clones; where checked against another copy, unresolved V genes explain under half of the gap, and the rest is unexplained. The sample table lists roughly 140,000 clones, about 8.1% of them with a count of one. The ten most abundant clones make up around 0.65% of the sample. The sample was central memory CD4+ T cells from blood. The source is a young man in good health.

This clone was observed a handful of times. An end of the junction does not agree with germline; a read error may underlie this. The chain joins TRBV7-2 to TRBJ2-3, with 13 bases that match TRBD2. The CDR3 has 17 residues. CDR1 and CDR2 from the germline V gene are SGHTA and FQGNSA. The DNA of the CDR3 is TGTGCCAGCAGCGTAACTAGCGGGAGGGCCAGCAAAGATACGCAGTATTTT. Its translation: CASSVTSGRASKDTQYF.

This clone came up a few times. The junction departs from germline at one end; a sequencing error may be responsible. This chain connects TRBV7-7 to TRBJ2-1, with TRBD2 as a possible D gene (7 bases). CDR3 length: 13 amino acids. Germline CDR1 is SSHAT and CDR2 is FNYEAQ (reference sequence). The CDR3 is CASSPPGGGEQFF. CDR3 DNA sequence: TGTGCTAGCAGCCCCCCTGGGGGGGGCGAGCAGTTCTTC.

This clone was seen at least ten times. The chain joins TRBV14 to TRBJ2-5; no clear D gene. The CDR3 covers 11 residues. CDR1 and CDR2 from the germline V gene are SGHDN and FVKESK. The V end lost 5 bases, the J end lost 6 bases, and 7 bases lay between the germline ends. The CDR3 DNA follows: TGTGCCAGCAGCACAATGCAGACCCAGTACTTC. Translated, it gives CASSTMQTQYF.

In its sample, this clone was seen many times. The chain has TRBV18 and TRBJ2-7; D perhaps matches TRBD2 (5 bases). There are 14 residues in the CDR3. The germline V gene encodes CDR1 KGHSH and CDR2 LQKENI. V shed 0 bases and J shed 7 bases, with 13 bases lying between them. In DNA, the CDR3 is TGTGCCAGCTCACCACCGAATGGAGGCCCAGAGCAGTACTTC. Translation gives CASSPPNGGPEQYF. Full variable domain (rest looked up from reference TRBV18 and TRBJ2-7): NAGVMQNPRHLVRRRGQEARLRCSPMKGHSHVYWYRQLPEEGLKFMVYLQKENIIDESGMPKERFSAEFPKEGPSILRIQQVVRGDSAAYFCASSPPNGGPEQYFGPGTRLTVT.

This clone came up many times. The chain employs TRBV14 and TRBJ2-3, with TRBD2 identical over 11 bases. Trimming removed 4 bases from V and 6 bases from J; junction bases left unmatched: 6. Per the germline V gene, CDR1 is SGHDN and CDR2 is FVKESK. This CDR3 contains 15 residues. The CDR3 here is CASSRELAGADTQYF. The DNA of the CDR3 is TGTGCCAGCAGCCGGGAACTAGCGGGAGCCGATACGCAGTATTTT.

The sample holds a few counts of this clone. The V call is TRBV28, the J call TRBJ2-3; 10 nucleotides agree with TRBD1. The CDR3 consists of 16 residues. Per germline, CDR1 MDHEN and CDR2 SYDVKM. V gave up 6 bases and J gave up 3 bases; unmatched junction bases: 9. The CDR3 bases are TGTGCCAGCAGCCCAACCGGGACAGGGGAAACAGATACGCAGTATTTT. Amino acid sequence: CASSPTGTGETDTQYF. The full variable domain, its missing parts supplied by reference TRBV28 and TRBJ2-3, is DVKVTQSSRYLVKRTGEKVFLECVQDMDHENMFWYRQDPGLGLRLIYFSYDVKMKEKGDIPEGYSVSREKKERFSLILESASTNQTSMYLCASSPTGTGETDTQYFGPGTRLTVL.

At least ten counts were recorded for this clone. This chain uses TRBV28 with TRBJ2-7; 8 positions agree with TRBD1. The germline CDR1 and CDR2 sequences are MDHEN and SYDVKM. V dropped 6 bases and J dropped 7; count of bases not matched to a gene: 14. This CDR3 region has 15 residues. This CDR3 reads CASSQISQGAHEQYF. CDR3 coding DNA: TGTGCCAGCAGCCAAATCTCCCAGGGGGCTCATGAGCAGTACTTC.

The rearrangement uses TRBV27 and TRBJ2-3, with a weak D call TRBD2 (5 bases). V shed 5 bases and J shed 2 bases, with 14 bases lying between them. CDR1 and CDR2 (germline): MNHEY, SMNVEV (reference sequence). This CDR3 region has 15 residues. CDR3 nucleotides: TGTGCCAGCAGTAGGAACGGGGATCCCACAGATACGCAGTATTTT. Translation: CASSRNGDPTDTQYF.